This passage covers 17 T cell receptor beta chains from one sample sequenced in a study of T cells after yellow fever vaccination. TCRdb recomputed calls from the 5' RACE reads with MiXCR, one row per CDR3 protein. The table records under 150,000 distinct CDR3 sequences, about 8% of them present only once. The source was CD4+ T cells sorted from PBMCs, collected 5 days after the yellow fever booster vaccination. These receptor sequences come from a man aged 25 to 40 who received the YFV17D yellow fever vaccine.

This clonotype occurred a few times. The chain carries TRBV15 and TRBJ2-3; the D is unclear. The CDR3 totals 14 residues. CDR1 is LNHNV and CDR2 is YYDKDF in the germline V gene (reference sequence). Trimming pared 1 base from V and 2 bases from J, leaving 7 bases between. CDR3 protein: CATSRALNTDTQYF. The CDR3 region has the DNA TGTGCCACCAGCAGAGCGCTAAACACAGATACGCAGTATTTT. Filled out from reference TRBV15 and TRBJ2-3, the complete variable domain reads DAMVIQNPRYQVTQFGKPVTLSCSQTLNHNVMYWYQQKSSQAPKLLFHYYDKDFNNEADTPDNFQSRRPNTSFCFLDIRSPGLGDTAMYLCATSRALNTDTQYFGPGTRLTVL.

In its sample, this clonotype was seen many times. This chain links TRBV11-2 with TRBJ2-3; D uncertain. V was clipped by 5 bases and J by 2 bases, with 5 bases between them. This CDR3 region has 12 residues. Germline values: CDR1 SGHAT, CDR2 FQNNGV. CDR3 nucleotides: TGTGCCAGCAGCCTGTACACAGATACGCAGTATTTT. Translation gives CASSLYTDTQYF.

The sample holds many counts of this clonotype. The V call is TRBV7-2, the J call TRBJ2-3; unclear D gene. Trimming removed 0 bases at V and 6 bases at J, with 7 bases between. CDR3 length: 13 amino acids. Germline CDR1 and CDR2: SGHTA and FQGNSA. This CDR3 reads CASSLAPRDTQYF. The CDR3 coding sequence is TGTGCCAGCAGCTTAGCGCCTCGCGATACGCAGTATTTT. The whole variable domain, filled in from reference TRBV7-2 and TRBJ2-3, reads GAGVSQSPSNKVTEKGKDVELRCDPISGHTALYWYRQSLGQGLEFLIYFQGNSAPDKSGLPSDRFSAERTGGSVSTLTIQRTQQEDSAVYLCASSLAPRDTQYFGPGTRLTVL.

The V gene is TRBV18, the J gene TRBJ2-2; D not certain. V lost 0 bases and J 4 bases, leaving 9 bases between the germline ends. Germline-derived CDR1 and CDR2 are KGHSH and LQKENI. The CDR3 spans 15 residues. CDR3 in amino acids: CASSPPVSSTGELFF. The CDR3 DNA is TGTGCCAGCTCACCACCAGTTAGCAGCACCGGGGAGCTGTTTTTT. The full variable domain, completed using reference TRBV18 and TRBJ2-2, is NAGVMQNPRHLVRRRGQEARLRCSPMKGHSHVYWYRQLPEEGLKFMVYLQKENIIDESGMPKERFSAEFPKEGPSILRIQQVVRGDSAAYFCASSPPVSSTGELFFGEGSRLTVL.

This clonotype was recorded many times. The chain carries TRBV12-3 or TRBV12-4 and TRBJ2-4; D possibly corresponds to TRBD1 (6 bases). The CDR3 loop spans 15 amino acids. With 6 bases removed from V and 5 bases from J, the gap between germline ends came to 17 bases. CDR3 region: CASSHRDQDENIQYF. In DNA form, the CDR3 reads TGTGCCAGCAGCCACAGGGATCAGGACGAAAACATTCAGTACTTC.

This clonotype appeared many times. V usage is TRBV5-1 and J usage is TRBJ2-2; TRBD2 aligns across 7 bases. The junction had 6 bases not matched to a gene; V was cut back by 4 bases and J by 3 bases. The CDR3 is 15 amino acids. The germline V gene encodes CDR1 SGHRS and CDR2 YFSETQ. In DNA form, the CDR3 reads TGCGCCAGCAGCCGCCCTGGGGGGGACACCGGGGAGCTGTTTTTT. Translating gives CASSRPGGDTGELFF.

This clonotype was seen many times. This chain uses TRBV4-2 with TRBJ2-7, with unresolved D. Trimming removed 1 base at V and 4 bases at J, with 8 bases between. Per the germline V gene, CDR1 is LGHNA and CDR2 is YNFKEQ. CDR3 size: 13 residues. The CDR3 here is CASSQGLEYEQYF. The CDR3 bases are TGTGCCAGCAGCCAAGGACTGGAATACGAGCAGTACTTC.

At least ten counts were recorded for this clonotype. The V gene is TRBV18, the J gene TRBJ1-1; D remains unclear. V was pared by 3 bases and J by 3 bases, with 14 bases between. Germline V gene lookup returns CDR1 KGHSH and CDR2 LQKENI. This CDR3 has 15 amino acids. The CDR3 protein is CASSPPSGGDTEAFF. DNA for the CDR3: TGTGCCAGCTCACCCCCGTCAGGTGGGGACACTGAAGCTTTCTTT.

This clonotype showed up many times. The chain couples TRBV6-5 to TRBJ2-1; no clear D. Germline CDR1 reads MNHEY; CDR2 reads SVGAGI. The V end was cut by 0 bases, the J end by 8 bases, with 8 bases between. The CDR3 covers 13 residues. The CDR3 reads CASSYSFRDEQFF. The CDR3, as DNA: TGTGCCAGCAGTTACTCTTTCCGCGATGAGCAGTTCTTC.

This clonotype was observed at least ten times. The chain has TRBV5-1 and TRBJ2-7; D may be TRBD2 (5 bases). This CDR3 is built from 13 residues. V was trimmed by 0 bases and J by 3 bases, leaving 7 bases between them. Germline V CDR1 and CDR2: SGHRS, YFSETQ. CDR3 loop: CASSLGRDYEQYF. DNA of the CDR3: TGCGCCAGCAGCTTGGGCCGGGACTACGAGCAGTACTTC.

This clonotype was recorded at least ten times. The CDR3 coding sequence is TGTGCCAGTAGTAAGGACAGGGGTAACATTCAGTACTTC. Encoded protein: CASSKDRGNIQYF. The V call is TRBV19, the J call TRBJ2-4, with TRBD1 identical over 9 bases. J lost 7 bases, V lost 4 bases, and 2 bases had no gene match. The germline V gene encodes CDR1 LNHDA and CDR2 SQIVND (reference sequence). The CDR3 is made up of 13 amino acids.

This clonotype showed up many times. V gene TRBV20-1 combines with J gene TRBJ1-2; maybe TRBD1 (5 bases). V was pared by 0 bases and J by 4 bases, with 9 bases between. The CDR3 covers 13 residues. CDR1 and CDR2 (germline): DFQATT, SNEGSKA (reference sequence). The CDR3 region has the DNA TGCAGTGCTAGAGACGACAGATCCTATGGCTACACCTTC. This translates into CSARDDRSYGYTF.

This chain connects TRBV5-1 to TRBJ2-7; 10 nucleotides align to TRBD2. Germline lookup yields CDR1 SGHRS and CDR2 YFSETQ. Unmatched junction bases numbered 9, after V lost 0 bases and J lost 6 bases. The CDR3 runs 16 residues. CDR3 residues: CASSLEPAGGMGEQYF. CDR3 coding DNA: TGCGCCAGCAGCTTGGAGCCAGCGGGGGGGATGGGCGAGCAGTACTTC.

Many counts were recorded for this clonotype. This chain connects TRBV7-2 to TRBJ2-3; 7 nucleotides align to TRBD2. V dropped 5 bases and J dropped 4; count of bases not matched to a gene: 6. CDR1 is SGHTA, CDR2 FQGNSA, per germline. The length of the CDR3 is 14 residues. The CDR3 bases are TGTGCCAGCAGCCCTCGGGGGAGGGCAGATACGCAGTATTTT. Its protein product is CASSPRGRADTQYF.

The table lists this clonotype with many counts. V usage is TRBV18 and J usage is TRBJ2-1; D remains ambiguous. Germline-derived CDR1 and CDR2 are KGHSH and LQKENI. Trimming shortened V by 0 bases and J by 4 bases, and 7 bases separated the two germline ends. The CDR3 is 14 amino acids. CDR3 nucleotide sequence: TGTGCCAGCTCACCACCGTCCCAATACAATGAGCAGTTCTTC. Protein sequence: CASSPPSQYNEQFF.

Many counts were recorded for this clonotype. V is TRBV5-5 and J is TRBJ2-2; a possible D gene is TRBD1 (6 bases). The V gene lost 3 bases and the J gene lost 1 base, with 13 bases spanning the gap. Germline loops: CDR1 SGHKS, CDR2 YYEKEE (reference sequence). This CDR3 is 16 amino acids long. In nucleotides, the CDR3 is TGTGCCAGCAGCTCCTCCGGGACACTGAACACCGGGGAGCTGTTTTTT. This gives the protein CASSSSGTLNTGELFF.

At least ten counts were recorded for this clonotype. The chain uses TRBV28 and TRBJ2-6; D perhaps matches TRBD2 (5 bases). Trimming took off 8 bases at V and 1 base at J, with 15 bases between the two ends. Germline CDR1 reads MDHEN; CDR2 reads SYDVKM. The CDR3 spans 16 residues. The CDR3 bases are TGTGCCAGCGGACCCGGGGTCCTTTCTGGGGCCAACGTCCTGACTTTC. As protein: CASGPGVLSGANVLTF.